This T cell receptor beta chain came from a study of T cell responses to AZD1222 COVID-19 vaccine. Overall study context: Pooled samples include second doses given at about 4 or 12 weeks.

With respect to this clone: Its specificity is not known.

Method: immunoSEQ multiplex PCR; TCRdb's copy keeps in-frame clones and lacks some. The sample contains some 110,000 clones, more than 85% of which appear only once. CDR1 is SGHTA and CDR2 is FQGTGA in the germline V gene. The CDR3 loop spans 15 amino acids. Between the trimmed V and J ends, which lost 2 bases and 9 bases, there was a span of 17 bases. General observations from the study: Per reports, nearly half of all spike-specific TCRs target regions that are unmutated in variants. Repertoire collection took place solely once the T cell response had peaked. Donors were chiefly white British, with a greater number of females, and clonal diversity was perhaps underestimated.

The material sequenced was peripheral blood, taken on day 0 of AZD1222 vaccination. The chain joins TRBV7-3 to TRBJ2-1; weak D call: TRBD2 (6 bases). This TCR came from an adult in good health. The CDR3 DNA sequence: TGTGCCAGCAGCTTAGGGGGGTCCAAAGGGAGTGAGCAGTTCTTC. Translating it yields CASSLGGSKGSEQFF.